Presented here are 16 T cell receptor beta chains from one specimen sequenced in a study of shared clonotypes between healthy human individuals. Clones were sequenced by immunoSEQ multiplex PCR, and TCRdb holds only the in-frame ones, with some missing. The data hold about 330,000 clones, with around 74% observed a single time. Sequencing was done on a sample of memory CD4+ T cells sorted from blood. This sample's subset: CD45RA-negative fraction. The receptor source for this set is a man aged 25-40 years in good health.

The chain uses TRBV15 and TRBJ2-1; the D is unclear. V lost 3 bases, J lost 5 bases, and 17 bases lay in between. Germline CDR1 and CDR2: LNHNV and YYDKDF (reference sequence). The CDR3 is 16 amino acids. DNA of the CDR3: TGTGCCACCAGCAGCCCCGGTATGAACGGGCACAATGAGCAGTTCTTC. Translation: CATSSPGMNGHNEQFF.

Only one count was recorded for this clone. The chain employs TRBV5-6 and TRBJ1-2; TRBD1 is a possible D gene (5 bases). Germline V gene lookup returns CDR1 SGHDT and CDR2 YYEEEE. V was cut by 3 bases and J by 0 bases, with 18 bases left in between. The CDR3 covers 17 residues. The CDR3, as DNA: TGTGCCAGCAGCTCGCTGACAGATACCATAGCTAACTATGGCTACACCTTC. It translates to CASSSLTDTIANYGYTF.

The chain employs TRBV14 and TRBJ2-2; D might be TRBD1 (5 bases). The V and J ends lost 4 bases and 5 bases respectively, with 8 bases between them. This CDR3 region has 13 residues. From germline, CDR1 is SGHDN and CDR2 FVKESK. The CDR3 protein is CASSPRVTGELFF. Written as DNA, the CDR3 is TGTGCCAGCAGCCCCAGGGTTACCGGGGAGCTGTTTTTT.

The chain joins TRBV7-6 to TRBJ2-5; D tentatively reads TRBD1 or TRBD2 (5 bases each). CDR1 is SGHVS, CDR2 FNYEAQ, per germline. V lost 1 base and J lost 5, with 11 bases in between. The CDR3 is made up of 14 amino acids. The CDR3 DNA follows: TGTGCCAGCAGCTTAGGGGGGTTGGGGGAGACCCAGTACTTC. Translation: CASSLGGLGETQYF. The full variable domain, its missing parts supplied by reference TRBV7-6 and TRBJ2-5, is GAGVSQSPRYKVTKRGQDVALRCDPISGHVSLYWYRQALGQGPEFLTYFNYEAQQDKSGLPNDRFSAERPEGSISTLTIQRTEQRDSAMYRCASSLGGLGETQYFGPGTRLLVL.

This clone was detected only once. This rearrangement joins TRBV6-1 to TRBJ1-2; a possible D gene is TRBD1 (5 bases). The length of the CDR3 is 15 residues. The germline V gene encodes CDR1 MNHNS and CDR2 SASEGT. The ends were cut back, 1 base at V and 4 bases at J, with 13 bases in the middle. As DNA, the CDR3 is TGTGCCAGCAGTGAAGGGCGGGGGATGTCCTATGGCTACACCTTC. It is translated as CASSEGRGMSYGYTF.

This clone was seen a single time. The chain combines TRBV28 with TRBJ1-2, with 7 bases that match TRBD1. J gave up 4 bases and V 4 bases, and 6 bases lay outside the gene matches. The CDR3 loop spans 14 amino acids. Germline CDR1 is MDHEN and CDR2 is SYDVKM. The CDR3 protein is CASSSNGQAYGYTF. The CDR3 bases are TGTGCCAGCAGTTCGAACGGACAGGCCTATGGCTACACCTTC.

This rearrangement joins TRBV29-1 to TRBJ1-3; no definite D call. CDR1 SQVTM and CDR2 ANQGSEA come from the germline V gene. This CDR3 has 11 amino acids. V was pared by 1 base and J by 6 bases, with 4 bases between. DNA for the CDR3: TGCAGCGTTGAAGTCGTAAACACCATATATTTT. Protein: CSVEVVNTIYF.

This clone was counted only a few times. The gene calls are TRBV30 and TRBJ1-6, with D unresolved. V gave up 0 bases and J gave up 10 bases, with 13 bases separating them. Germline-derived CDR1 and CDR2 are GTSNPN and SVGIG (reference sequence). CDR3 length: 14 amino acids. CDR3 nucleotides: TGTGCCTGGAGTGTATTGCTGGTTAGGTCACCCCTCCACTTT. This translates into CAWSVLLVRSPLHF.

This chain's CDR3 is CASTGPGQGAFEQYF. Here the CDR3 DNA reads TGTGCCAGCACCGGACCGGGACAGGGGGCTTTCGAGCAGTACTTC. The J gene is TRBJ2-7, the V gene TRBV6-5, with 12 bases lining up with TRBD1. Unmatched junction bases numbered 10, after V lost 7 bases and J lost 6 bases. Germline-derived CDR1 and CDR2 are MNHEY and SVGAGI. The CDR3 loop spans 15 amino acids.

The chain links TRBV5-6 to TRBJ2-5, with 11 bases lining up with TRBD1. CDR1 and CDR2 (germline): SGHDT, YYEEEE. The CDR3 runs to 16 residues. V shed 1 base, J shed 4 bases, and the junction held 6 bases outside the gene matches. The CDR3 DNA sequence: TGTGCCAGCAGCTTGTGGGGAGGGACAGGGGGAGAGACCCAGTACTTC. Protein product: CASSLWGGTGGETQYF.

Note on this clone: The sample contains more than one DNA sequence encoding this CDR3. The chain is built from TRBV27 and TRBJ2-7; D not resolved. V lost 2 bases to trimming and J lost 4 bases, with 9 bases between them. Germline CDR1 MNHEY, CDR2 SMNVEV (reference sequence). The CDR3 consists of 13 residues. The CDR3 spells CASSLSKPYEQYF. The CDR3 region has the DNA TGTGCCAGCAGTTTAAGCAAACCTTACGAGCAGTACTTC.

Of note for this clone: The identical CDR3 is also encoded by other nucleotide sequences in the sample. The CDR3 here is CASSLESPNYGYTF. CDR3 DNA sequence: TGCGCCAGCAGCTTGGAGTCCCCTAACTATGGCTACACCTTC. This chain joins TRBV5-1 and TRBJ1-2; D is undetermined. Trimming removed 0 bases at V and 0 bases at J, with 6 bases between. From germline, CDR1 is SGHRS and CDR2 YFSETQ. CDR3 size: 14 residues.

This rearrangement joins TRBV5-6 to TRBJ1-1; maybe TRBD1 (5 bases). The V gene's germline CDR1 is SGHDT and CDR2 YYEEEE. CDR3 size: 14 residues. The V gene lost 4 bases and the J gene lost 4 bases, with 14 bases spanning the gap. The CDR3 DNA is TGTGCCAGCAGCCCCCCGGGGGGTGGCACTGAAGCTTTCTTT. Translated: CASSPPGGGTEAFF.

The chain couples TRBV5-1 to TRBJ2-3; 8 bases agree with TRBD1. V was clipped by 3 bases and J by 2 bases; unmatched bases: 5. CDR3 size: 15 residues. Looked up from germline, CDR1 is SGHRS and CDR2 is YFSETQ. Written as DNA, the CDR3 is TGCGCCAGCAGCTCGAGGGGACAGGACACAGATACGCAGTATTTT. Residues: CASSSRGQDTDTQYF.

V usage is TRBV18 and J usage is TRBJ2-1; 8 bases map to TRBD2. Trimming took 1 base from V and 4 from J; bases not matched to a gene: 3. This CDR3 contains 15 residues. Germline CDR1 and CDR2: KGHSH and LQKENI. CDR3 DNA sequence: TGTGCCAGCTCACCACTAAGCGGGAGTTACAATGAGCAGTTCTTC. Protein: CASSPLSGSYNEQFF.

In DNA form, the CDR3 reads TGTGCCAGCAGTGATTCCGGAGGCCGAAACACCATATATTTT. Translating gives CASSDSGGRNTIYF. V usage is TRBV2 and J usage is TRBJ1-3, with D uncertain. CDR3 length: 14 amino acids. The germline V gene encodes CDR1 SNHLY and CDR2 FYNNEI. Trimming removed 3 bases from V and 5 bases from J, with 11 bases in between.